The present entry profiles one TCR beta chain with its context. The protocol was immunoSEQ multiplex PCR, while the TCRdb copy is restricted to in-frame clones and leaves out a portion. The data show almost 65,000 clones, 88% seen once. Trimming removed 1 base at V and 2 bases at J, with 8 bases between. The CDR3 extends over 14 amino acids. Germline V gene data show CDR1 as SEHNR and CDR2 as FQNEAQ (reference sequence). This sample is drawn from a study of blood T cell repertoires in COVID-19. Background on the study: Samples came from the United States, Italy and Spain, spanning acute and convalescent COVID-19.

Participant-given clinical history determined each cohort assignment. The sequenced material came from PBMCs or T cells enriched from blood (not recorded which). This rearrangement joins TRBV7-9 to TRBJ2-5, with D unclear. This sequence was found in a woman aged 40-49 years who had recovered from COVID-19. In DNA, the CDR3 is TGTGCCAGCAGCTTAGTTCTCCTTCAAGAGACCCAGTACTTC. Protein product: CASSLVLLQETQYF.